Shown below are 29 T cell receptor beta chains from a single sample sequenced in a study of metastatic and nonmetastatic thyroid tumors. TCRdb reanalyzed the PCR reads with MiXCR. The sample lists 13,000 or so clones; about 27% were seen once. All patients were untreated before thyroid surgery. Sequencing was carried out using tumor tissue. Receptors originate from a female donor with papillary thyroid cancer or a benign thyroid nodule (not recorded which). Some clones in this sample may be carry-over from other donors' samples.

This chain uses TRBV7-3 with TRBJ2-2; D gene unclear. Trimming removed 5 bases from V and 5 bases from J, with 12 bases in between. CDR3 length: 14 amino acids. Germline V gives CDR1 SGHTA, CDR2 FQGTGA. The CDR3 sequence is CASSVSSDTGELFF. The CDR3 bases are TGTGCCAGCAGCGTCTCCTCGGATACCGGGGAGCTGTTTTTT. The full variable domain, with the rest looked up from reference TRBV7-3 and TRBJ2-2, is GAGVSQTPSNKVTEKGKYVELRCDPISGHTALYWYRQSLGQGPEFLIYFQGTGAADDSGLPNDRFFAVRPEGSVSTLKIQRTERGDSAVYLCASSVSSDTGELFFGEGSRLTVL.

The sample holds many counts of this clone. The rearrangement joins TRBV7-9 to TRBJ1-1; D call uncertain. V was cut by 5 bases and J by 1 base, with 8 bases left in between. CDR1 is SEHNR, CDR2 FQNEAQ, per germline (reference sequence). The CDR3 runs 13 residues. CDR3 DNA sequence: TGTGCCAGCAGCGGGGTTGCGAACACTGAAGCTTTCTTT. As protein: CASSGVANTEAFF.

The chain links TRBV3-1 to TRBJ1-2; D possibly corresponds to TRBD1 (5 bases). Trimming stripped 1 base from V and 10 bases from J, with 10 bases between. The CDR3 has 12 amino acids. Germline V gene data show CDR1 as LGHDT and CDR2 as YNNKEL (reference sequence). CDR3 region: CASSQATAVYTF. In DNA form, the CDR3 reads TGTGCCAGCAGCCAAGCGACAGCTGTCTACACCTTC.

This clone is labeled medium-sized. This chain links TRBV6-6 with TRBJ2-1, with 11 bases lining up with TRBD2. This CDR3 has 16 residues. CDR1 MNHNY and CDR2 SVGAGI come from the germline V gene (reference sequence). Trimming took 4 bases from V and 9 from J; bases not matched to a gene: 11. This chain's CDR3 is CASSLYSGGAESEQFF. The DNA of the CDR3 is TGTGCCAGCAGTTTATATAGCGGGGGGGCTGAGAGTGAGCAGTTCTTC.

In its sample, this clone is medium-sized. The chain recombines TRBV6-1 with TRBJ1-2, with D possibly being TRBD1 (5 bases). The CDR3 contains 13 residues. Germline CDR1 reads MNHNS; CDR2 reads SASEGT. Trimming stripped 5 bases from V and 8 bases from J, with 15 bases between. The DNA for the CDR3 is TGTGCCAGCAGTCCGGACATCCTGGGAGGCTACACCTTC. It encodes CASSPDILGGYTF.

On this clone: Mismatch with germline at one junction end may stem from a read error. The gene calls are TRBV27 and TRBJ1-1; D not resolved. The CDR3 spans 14 residues. CDR1 is MNHEY, CDR2 SMNVEV, per germline (reference sequence). The CDR3 spells CVSSSREDGIEAFF. DNA for the CDR3: TGTGTCAGCAGTTCACGGGAAGACGGCATTGAAGCTTTCTTT.

This clone is classed as medium-sized. This sequence joins TRBV3-1 and TRBJ1-2; D not resolved. V lost 1 base and J 4 bases, leaving 10 bases between the germline ends. Looked up from germline, CDR1 is LGHDT and CDR2 is YNNKEL (reference sequence). The CDR3 runs to 14 residues. The CDR3 region has the DNA TGTGCCAGCAGCCAAGGCCGGGAGGCCTATGGCTACACCTTC. Protein product: CASSQGREAYGYTF.

The count of this clone is one. The J gene is TRBJ2-7, the V gene TRBV30, with D hard to call. With 2 bases removed from V and 6 bases from J, the gap between germline ends came to 20 bases. The CDR3 is 15 residues long. Germline loops: CDR1 GTSNPN, CDR2 SVGIG (reference sequence). The CDR3 region is CAWSFQRAKWGEQYF. For the CDR3, the DNA is TGTGCCTGGAGTTTCCAGCGAGCTAAGTGGGGCGAGCAGTACTTC.

This clone is labeled as medium-sized. The chain has TRBV19 and TRBJ1-3, with a tentative D call TRBD1 (5 bases). The CDR3 runs to 12 residues. Germline V gene lookup returns CDR1 LNHDA and CDR2 SQIVND (reference sequence). V lost 7 bases to trimming and J lost 7 bases, with 11 bases between them. DNA for the CDR3: TGTGCCAGTACAGCAGGGAGGAACACCATATATTTT. Protein: CASTAGRNTIYF. Using reference TRBV19 and TRBJ1-3 for the parts outside the CDR3, the full variable domain is DGGITQSPKYLFRKEGQNVTLSCEQNLNHDAMYWYRQDPGQGLRLIYYSQIVNDFQKGDIAEGYSVSREKKESFPLTVTSAQKNPTAFYLCASTAGRNTIYFGEGSWLTVV.

The chain recombines TRBV5-1 with TRBJ2-5; D assignment may be TRBD1 or TRBD2 (5 bases each). CDR3 length: 13 residues. The germline gives CDR1 SGHRS, CDR2 YFSETQ. V was pared by 3 bases and J by 7 bases, with 13 bases between. DNA of the CDR3: TGCGCCAGCAGCTCGGGGCAGGGCGTGACCCAGTACTTC. This translates into CASSSGQGVTQYF. The full variable domain, with the rest looked up from reference TRBV5-1 and TRBJ2-5, is KAGVTQTPRYLIKTRGQQVTLSCSPISGHRSVSWYQQTPGQGLQFLFEYFSETQRNKGNFPGRFSGRQFSNSRSEMNVSTLELGDSALYLCASSSGQGVTQYFGPGTRLLVL.

This clone was found many times. The rearrangement joins TRBV7-8 to TRBJ2-3; a weak D match, TRBD1 (6 bases). V was clipped by 4 bases and J by 8 bases, with 16 bases between them. The CDR3 extends over 14 amino acids. Germline assignment: CDR1 SGHVS and CDR2 FQNEAQ. CDR3 amino acids: CASSSGILGGTQYF. The CDR3 bases are TGTGCCAGCAGCTCCGGGATACTAGGGGGTACGCAGTATTTT.

The chain combines TRBV3-1 with TRBJ1-6; D remains unclear. Deletions cut 1 base from V and 10 bases from J, with 8 bases between. The V gene's germline CDR1 is LGHDT and CDR2 YNNKEL (reference sequence). The CDR3 has 13 amino acids. CDR3 protein: CASSQGGGSPLHF. The CDR3 nucleotides read TGTGCCAGCAGCCAAGGAGGAGGCTCACCCCTCCACTTT.

In its sample, this clone ranks as medium-sized (0.01 to 0.1%). The CDR3 coding sequence is TGTGCCAGCGGGAACTATGGCTACACCTTC. Translated, it gives CASGNYGYTF. The chain has TRBV6-2 or TRBV6-3 and TRBJ1-2, with D unresolved. CDR1 and CDR2 from the germline V gene are MNHEY and SVGEGT. Trimming took off 8 bases at V and 2 bases at J, with 3 bases between the two ends. CDR3 length equals 10 residues.

The chain employs TRBV11-2 and TRBJ2-2; TRBD1 might be the D (5 bases). The CDR3 contains 13 residues. V dropped 5 bases and J dropped 8 bases, with 12 bases sitting between them. Germline lookup yields CDR1 SGHAT and CDR2 FQNNGV. The CDR3 region is CASSPRTNGELFF. The CDR3 region has the DNA TGTGCCAGCAGCCCCCGGACAAATGGGGAGCTGTTTTTT. The full variable domain, with the rest looked up from reference TRBV11-2 and TRBJ2-2, is EAGVAQSPRYKIIEKRQSVAFWCNPISGHATLYWYQQILGQGPKLLIQFQNNGVVDDSQLPKDRFSAERLKGVDSTLKIQPAKLEDSAVYLCASSPRTNGELFFGEGSRLTVL.

The chain links TRBV6-1 to TRBJ2-7; D possibly matches TRBD1 or TRBD2 (5 bases each). CDR3 size: 14 residues. Germline assignment: CDR1 MNHNS and CDR2 SASEGT. V was trimmed by 7 bases and J by 3 bases, leaving 16 bases between them. The DNA for the CDR3 is TGTGCCAGCAATGGGGGAATAAGACACTACGAGCAGTACTTC. This sequence encodes CASNGGIRHYEQYF.

The J gene is TRBJ2-7, the V gene TRBV6-5; maybe TRBD1 (6 bases). Trimming removed 5 bases from V and 4 bases from J, with 12 bases in between. Germline V gene sequence: CDR1 MNHEY, CDR2 SVGAGI. This CDR3 contains 13 residues. CDR3 protein: CASSHRQGYEQYF. The CDR3 DNA follows: TGTGCCAGCAGTCACCGCCAGGGGTACGAGCAGTACTTC.

There are many counts of this clone. The chain links TRBV9 to TRBJ1-5, with D possibly matching TRBD1 (5 bases). Germline assignment: CDR1 SGDLS and CDR2 YYNGEE. The CDR3 sequence is 12 residues long. Trimming stripped 7 bases from V and 4 bases from J, with 9 bases between. The CDR3: CASGGGNQPQHF. The CDR3 bases are TGTGCCAGCGGTGGGGGAAATCAGCCCCAGCATTTT.

About this clone: It is likely a read error, because the conserved phenylalanine at the end of the CDR3 is missing. The chain uses TRBV6-2 or TRBV6-3 and TRBJ1-2; the D is unclear. The CDR3 totals 13 residues. Germline V gene lookup returns CDR1 MNHEY and CDR2 SVGEGT. The DNA of the CDR3 is TGTGCCAGCCGCCCCGACATTAACTATGTCTACACCCTC. Its protein is CASRPDINYVYTL.

Ten or more counts support this clone. The chain couples TRBV5-6 to TRBJ2-7; D perhaps matches TRBD2 (5 bases). This CDR3 is 11 amino acids long. V was cut by 2 bases and J by 6 bases, with 6 bases left in between. Germline V gene sequence: CDR1 SGHDT, CDR2 YYEEEE. The CDR3 loop reads CASSLTSEQYF. CDR3 DNA: TGTGCCAGCAGCTTAACTAGCGAGCAGTACTTC.

The rearrangement uses TRBV6-2 or TRBV6-3 and TRBJ2-3; 9 bases align to TRBD2. This CDR3 contains 16 residues. Germline values: CDR1 MNHEY, CDR2 SVGEGT. Trimming cost V 2 bases and J 2 bases; bases outside gene matches: 5. CDR3 sequence (DNA): TGTGCCAGCAGTTACCCAGCGGGAGGTTCCACAGATACGCAGTATTTT. Translation gives CASSYPAGGSTDTQYF.

This clone was picked up many times. A read error may explain this, as a much larger clone is one base away. V is TRBV28 and J is TRBJ2-7; D possibly uses TRBD1 or TRBD2 (6 bases each). Germline lookup yields CDR1 MDHEN and CDR2 SYDVKM. CDR3 length: 15 residues. V gave up 6 bases and J gave up 2 bases, with 17 bases separating them. As DNA, the CDR3 is TGTGCCAGCAGGGTGGGGGGCTATCCTACCTACGAGCAGTACTTC. Its protein product is CASRVGGYPTYEQYF.

This clone was detected many times. This chain connects TRBV6-1 to TRBJ1-2, with D unclear. CDR1 and CDR2 from the germline V gene are MNHNS and SASEGT. The CDR3 totals 15 residues. Trimming removed 6 bases at V and 3 bases at J, with 17 bases between. The CDR3 DNA follows: TGTGCCAGCAGCCCCGGGGAGGGTGGATACTATGGCTACACCTTC. This encodes CASSPGEGGYYGYTF.

Only a few counts were recorded for this clone. The chain uses TRBV20-1 and TRBJ2-7; D is uncertain. The length of the CDR3 is 13 residues. From germline, CDR1 is DFQATT and CDR2 SNEGSKA (reference sequence). Between the trimmed V and J ends, which lost 3 bases and 5 bases, there was a span of 14 bases. The CDR3 spells CSASGYLDNEQYF. The CDR3 DNA is TGCAGTGCTAGTGGGTACCTCGATAACGAGCAGTACTTC.

This clone came up many times. The chain is built from TRBV5-1 and TRBJ1-6; D might be TRBD1 (5 bases). Trimming pared 2 bases from V and 14 bases from J, leaving 11 bases between. This CDR3 region has 12 residues. CDR1 and CDR2 from the germline V gene are SGHRS and YFSETQ. CDR3 bases: TGCGCCAGCAGCTTCGAAGGACAAGCCCTCCACTTT. Its protein is CASSFEGQALHF.

This clone was counted ten times or more. The V gene is TRBV24-1, the J gene TRBJ2-5; D is unclear. The CDR3 extends over 18 amino acids. The V and J ends lost 1 base and 2 bases respectively, with 19 bases between them. Germline loops: CDR1 KGHDR, CDR2 SFDVKD. The DNA for the CDR3 is TGTGCCACCAGTGATTTCCCACCCCTGGGTGCTCGGCAAGAGACCCAGTACTTC. The encoded protein is CATSDFPPLGARQETQYF.

The genes are TRBV27 and TRBJ1-1; unclear D gene. The CDR3 extends over 14 amino acids. Germline values: CDR1 MNHEY, CDR2 SMNVEV (reference sequence). Trimming took off 6 bases at V and 5 bases at J, with 16 bases between the two ends. The CDR3 nucleotides are TGTGCCAGCAGGCCAGGCGTCCCAAGGACTGAAGCTTTCTTT. This sequence encodes CASRPGVPRTEAFF.

V gene TRBV7-3 combines with J gene TRBJ2-1, with a weak D call TRBD2 (7 bases). The V end lost 5 bases, the J end lost 13 bases, and 24 bases lay between the germline ends. The CDR3 is 15 residues long. Germline V CDR1 and CDR2: SGHTA, FQGTGA. The CDR3 nucleotides are TGTGCCAGCAGCCAAGGTACGGGGGGCACGCTAGGTCAGTTCTTC. Translating gives CASSQGTGGTLGQFF.

This clone was recorded at least ten times. The chain is built from TRBV10-3 and TRBJ1-1, with D perhaps TRBD1 (5 bases). Germline-derived CDR1 and CDR2 are ENHRY and SYGVKD. V lost 0 bases to trimming and J lost 6 bases, with 11 bases between them. This CDR3 has 14 residues. Here the CDR3 DNA reads TGTGCCATCAGTGAGTCCGAGGGGACCGCTGAAGCTTTCTTT. Its protein is CAISESEGTAEAFF.

There are many counts of this clone. V usage is TRBV2 and J usage is TRBJ1-1, with D tentatively TRBD1 (6 bases). The CDR3 runs 15 residues. Trimming shortened V by 6 bases and J by 1 base, and 15 bases separated the two germline ends. Germline V gives CDR1 SNHLY, CDR2 FYNNEI. CDR3: CASSREGGPNTEAFF. The DNA of the CDR3 is TGTGCCAGCAGCCGCGAGGGGGGACCGAACACTGAAGCTTTCTTT. The full variable domain, completed using reference TRBV2 and TRBJ1-1, is EPEVTQTPSHQVTQMGQEVILRCVPISNHLYFYWYRQILGQKVEFLVSFYNNEISEKSEIFDDQFSVERPDGSNFTLKIRSTKLEDSAMYFCASSREGGPNTEAFFGQGTRLTVV.